A single sample gave rise to the 29 T cell receptor beta chains below, sequenced in a study of blood T cell repertoires in COVID-19. Sequenced by immunoSEQ multiplex PCR; TCRdb stores in-frame clones only, minus some. The sample lists 300,000 or so clones, approximately 90% occurring once. Sequencing used peripheral blood. The receptors stem from a woman aged 40 to 50 with acute or convalescent COVID-19.

The chain links TRBV20-1 to TRBJ2-1; no clear D. The CDR3 is 11 residues long. V was pared by 5 bases and J by 10 bases, with 12 bases between. The germline V gene encodes CDR1 DFQATT and CDR2 SNEGSKA (reference sequence). CDR3 in amino acids: CSARLVREQFF. The CDR3 DNA follows: TGCAGTGCTCGACTGGTCCGGGAGCAGTTCTTC.

The chain joins TRBV10-3 to TRBJ2-2; 11 bases line up with TRBD1. The J segment lost 3 bases and the V segment lost 4 bases, leaving 7 bases of the junction unmatched. This CDR3 contains 17 residues. In germline, CDR1 is ENHRY, CDR2 SYGVKD. In nucleotides, the CDR3 is TGTGCCATCAGTGGGGACAGGGGGTTAGTAGACACCGGGGAGCTGTTTTTT. The encoded protein is CAISGDRGLVDTGELFF.

This chain connects TRBV2 to TRBJ1-1; D gene unclear. V was clipped by 1 base and J by 3 bases, with 9 bases between them. The CDR3 extends over 14 amino acids. The V gene's germline CDR1 is SNHLY and CDR2 FYNNEI. The CDR3 nucleotides read TGTGCCAGCAGTGAAGTGTCTCAGGACACTGAAGCTTTCTTT. Protein product: CASSEVSQDTEAFF.

The chain couples TRBV6-6 to TRBJ2-3; D may be TRBD1 (5 bases). Germline loops: CDR1 MNHNY, CDR2 SVGAGI (reference sequence). Between the trimmed V and J ends, which lost 6 bases and 6 bases, there was a span of 16 bases. The CDR3 is made up of 14 amino acids. CDR3 loop: CASRPAGRHDTQYF. Written as DNA, the CDR3 is TGTGCCAGCAGGCCTGCAGGGCGACACGATACGCAGTATTTT.

This sequence joins TRBV12-3 or TRBV12-4 and TRBJ1-2; D gene ambiguous. The ends were cut back, 5 bases at V and 5 bases at J, with 9 bases in the middle. The CDR3 sequence is 12 residues long. The CDR3 spells CASSPDGYGYTF. Here the CDR3 DNA reads TGTGCCAGCAGTCCTGACGGGTATGGCTACACCTTC.

The chain joins TRBV11-2 to TRBJ1-1; TRBD1 might be the D (5 bases). This CDR3 has 14 amino acids. V dropped 3 bases and J dropped 2 bases, with 10 bases sitting between them. The germline V gene has CDR1 SGHAT and CDR2 FQNNGV. The CDR3 sequence: CASSFRVGNTEAFF. The CDR3 region has the DNA TGTGCCAGCAGCTTCAGGGTGGGCAACACTGAAGCTTTCTTT.

The J gene is TRBJ2-5, the V gene TRBV7-6, with 12 positions matching TRBD1. The CDR3 covers 19 residues. V trimming: 3 bases; J trimming: 1 base; junction bases outside the gene matches: 12. Germline CDR1 and CDR2: SGHVS and FNYEAQ. CDR3 loop: CASSFSGTGGASLQETQYF. The DNA for the CDR3 is TGTGCCAGCAGCTTTAGCGGGACAGGGGGCGCGTCCCTCCAAGAGACCCAGTACTTC.

This clone appeared once. The rearrangement joins TRBV9 to TRBJ2-3; D perhaps matches TRBD2 (6 bases). This CDR3 is 15 amino acids long. Germline V CDR1 and CDR2: SGDLS, YYNGEE. Trimming stripped 0 bases from V and 2 bases from J, with 10 bases between. DNA for the CDR3: TGTGCCAGCAGCGTAGCGGCGGGGCCCACAGATACGCAGTATTTT. It is translated as CASSVAAGPTDTQYF.

The table lists this clone with a few counts. The V and J genes are TRBV18 and TRBJ1-1, with D perhaps TRBD1 (5 bases). Trimming removed 5 bases from V and 4 bases from J, with 11 bases in between. The CDR3 is 13 amino acids. Germline V gene sequence: CDR1 KGHSH, CDR2 LQKENI. Here the CDR3 reads CASSAGSSTEAFF. DNA for the CDR3: TGTGCCAGCTCAGCAGGGTCATCCACTGAAGCTTTCTTT.

The J gene is TRBJ1-5, the V gene TRBV6-5; TRBD1 matches at 12 bases. The CDR3 sequence is 16 residues long. With V trimmed by 4 bases and J by 3 bases, 4 bases remained unmatched. The V gene's germline CDR1 is MNHEY and CDR2 SVGAGI. CDR3 residues: CASSSGQGAFNQPQHF. CDR3 nucleotide sequence: TGTGCCAGCAGTTCGGGACAGGGGGCGTTCAATCAGCCCCAGCATTTT.

The chain recombines TRBV7-3 with TRBJ2-5; D is perhaps TRBD2 (6 bases). Between the trimmed V and J ends, which lost 1 base and 4 bases, there was a span of 13 bases. Germline CDR1 reads SGHTA; CDR2 reads FQGTGA. The CDR3 is made up of 15 amino acids. CDR3 in DNA: TGTGCCAGCAGCTTAAGGAGGGCTGGGGGAGAGACCCAGTACTTC. It is translated as CASSLRRAGGETQYF.

This clone was detected only once. CDR3 in amino acids: CAWSGSTHSGNTIYF. CDR3 nucleotide sequence: TGTGCCTGGAGTGGTTCTACTCACTCTGGAAACACCATATATTTT. This chain connects TRBV30 to TRBJ1-3; D is ambiguous. The V end was cut by 1 base, the J end by 0 bases, with 10 bases between. The V gene's germline CDR1 is GTSNPN and CDR2 SVGIG (reference sequence). CDR3 size: 15 residues.

The gene calls are TRBV20-1 and TRBJ1-6, with no clear D. V lost 0 bases to trimming and J lost 14 bases, with 8 bases between them. The CDR3 is 11 amino acids. Germline lookup yields CDR1 DFQATT and CDR2 SNEGSKA (reference sequence). The CDR3 nucleotides are TGCAGTGCTAGAGATCAGGCAGCCCTCCACTTT. This encodes CSARDQAALHF.

The V gene is TRBV7-2, the J gene TRBJ2-5; 7 bases are a match to TRBD2. Trimming at V came to 5 bases and at J to 10 bases, leaving 10 bases not matched to a gene. This CDR3 region has 13 residues. Germline CDR1 and CDR2: SGHTA and FQGNSA. The CDR3: CASSPGRVPVQYF. In DNA form, the CDR3 reads TGTGCCAGCAGCCCAGGGAGGGTTCCGGTCCAGTACTTC.

J is TRBJ2-3 and V is TRBV24-1, with 7 nucleotides matching TRBD2. Germline loops: CDR1 KGHDR, CDR2 SFDVKD. V lost 4 bases and J lost 3; bases outside the gene matches: 9. The CDR3 spans 16 residues. The CDR3 sequence is CATSDQRGLETDTQYF. Here the CDR3 DNA reads TGTGCCACCAGTGACCAAAGAGGACTAGAGACAGATACGCAGTATTTT.

The chain joins TRBV19 to TRBJ1-5; D remains unclear. This CDR3 has 15 residues. V was pared by 5 bases and J by 4 bases, with 15 bases between. Germline V gene lookup returns CDR1 LNHDA and CDR2 SQIVND (reference sequence). The CDR3 here is CASSLGGIGNQPQHF. In nucleotides, the CDR3 is TGTGCCAGTAGTCTCGGAGGGATCGGTAATCAGCCCCAGCATTTT.

The J gene is TRBJ1-3, the V gene TRBV5-5; the D gene is possibly TRBD1 (5 bases). The CDR3 runs to 16 residues. The V gene's germline CDR1 is SGHKS and CDR2 YYEKEE (reference sequence). Trimming stripped 4 bases from V and 0 bases from J, with 14 bases between. The CDR3 coding sequence is TGTGCCAGCAGCCTTACAGGACTACTCTCTGGAAACACCATATATTTT. Translation gives CASSLTGLLSGNTIYF.

V usage is TRBV5-1 and J usage is TRBJ2-7, with D tentatively TRBD1 (5 bases). The germline V and J ends were trimmed by 0 bases and 6 bases, with 7 bases remaining between them. The CDR3 totals 12 residues. From germline, CDR1 is SGHRS and CDR2 YFSETQ. CDR3 sequence reads: CASSLAGLEQYV. The CDR3 DNA is TGCGCCAGCAGCTTGGCAGGGCTCGAGCAGTACGTC.

V is TRBV2 and J is TRBJ1-5; 9 positions agree with TRBD1. The trim removed 6 bases at V and 3 bases at J, leaving 6 bases unmatched. The CDR3 is made up of 15 amino acids. Germline assignment: CDR1 SNHLY and CDR2 FYNNEI. The CDR3 DNA reads as TGTGCCAGCAGCTCCGGGACAGGGCACAATCAGCCCCAGCATTTT. Encoded protein: CASSSGTGHNQPQHF. The complete variable domain, with remaining parts taken from reference TRBV2 and TRBJ1-5, reads EPEVTQTPSHQVTQMGQEVILRCVPISNHLYFYWYRQILGQKVEFLVSFYNNEISEKSEIFDDQFSVERPDGSNFTLKIRSTKLEDSAMYFCASSSGTGHNQPQHFGDGTRLSIL.

The V call is TRBV28, the J call TRBJ1-1; tentative D call: TRBD1 (6 bases). V was shortened by 8 bases and J by 0 bases, with 13 bases between the two germline ends. The CDR3 is made up of 14 amino acids. CDR1 is MDHEN and CDR2 is SYDVKM in the germline V gene. CDR3 nucleotides: TGTGCCAGCCTTCACGGGGGGCTGAACACTGAAGCTTTCTTT. Translated, it gives CASLHGGLNTEAFF.

V and J are TRBV9 and TRBJ1-2; D gene uncertain. The CDR3 consists of 13 residues. The V end was cut by 4 bases, the J end by 0 bases, with 7 bases between. Germline values: CDR1 SGDLS, CDR2 YYNGEE. In DNA, the CDR3 is TGTGCCAGCAGCCCCCCTTCTAACTATGGCTACACCTTC. Translating gives CASSPPSNYGYTF.

As concerns this clone: Other DNA sequences in this sample translate to the same CDR3. The chain joins TRBV5-1 to TRBJ1-1; D ambiguous. Germline assignment: CDR1 SGHRS and CDR2 YFSETQ. Trimming stripped 2 bases from V and 0 bases from J, with 5 bases between. The CDR3 extends over 13 amino acids. The CDR3 spells CASSLTVNTEAFF. The CDR3 DNA is TGCGCCAGCAGCTTAACAGTGAACACTGAAGCTTTCTTT.

The chain joins TRBV7-6 to TRBJ1-5, with 7 bases fitting TRBD1. Germline-derived CDR1 and CDR2 are SGHVS and FNYEAQ. J was trimmed by 3 bases and V by 0 bases; bases with no gene match: 2. This CDR3 region has 15 residues. The CDR3 loop reads CASSLAQGNNQPQHF. CDR3 DNA sequence: TGTGCCAGCAGCTTAGCACAGGGGAACAATCAGCCCCAGCATTTT.

V usage is TRBV4-1 and J usage is TRBJ1-3, with TRBD1 as a possible D gene (5 bases). Germline values: CDR1 MGHRA, CDR2 YSYEKL. The V and J ends lost 2 bases and 1 base respectively, with 6 bases between them. This CDR3 contains 14 residues. CDR3 nucleotide sequence: TGCGCCAGCAGCCAAAAGGGGTCTGGAAACACCATATATTTT. Its protein product is CASSQKGSGNTIYF.

The chain joins TRBV2 to TRBJ1-6, with D uncertain. The V end was cut by 5 bases, the J end by 7 bases, with 9 bases between. The germline gives CDR1 SNHLY, CDR2 FYNNEI. The CDR3 loop spans 13 amino acids. The CDR3 reads CASSKEENSPLHF. In DNA, the CDR3 is TGTGCCAGCAGTAAGGAGGAAAATTCACCCCTCCACTTT.

This chain joins TRBV18 and TRBJ1-1; D perhaps matches TRBD1 (6 bases). Trimming shortened V by 8 bases and J by 0 bases, and 10 bases separated the two germline ends. Germline V gene data show CDR1 as KGHSH and CDR2 as LQKENI. This CDR3 spans 13 amino acids. The DNA for the CDR3 is TGTGCCAGCCGTGGGACACTGAACACTGAAGCTTTCTTT. Protein sequence: CASRGTLNTEAFF.

V gene TRBV6-6 combines with J gene TRBJ1-2; 9 nucleotides agree with TRBD1. The junction had 8 bases not matched to a gene; V was cut back by 6 bases and J by 6 bases. The CDR3 runs to 14 residues. Germline V CDR1 and CDR2: MNHNY, SVGAGI (reference sequence). Here the CDR3 reads CASRLGRDRDGYTF. The CDR3, as DNA: TGTGCCAGCAGACTGGGGCGGGACAGGGATGGCTACACCTTC.

Here the CDR3 reads CASSPTSGGLQETQYF. The CDR3 coding sequence is TGTGCCAGCTCCCCGACTAGCGGGGGCCTACAAGAGACCCAGTACTTC. The chain joins TRBV18 to TRBJ2-5, with 12 bases that match TRBD2. The CDR3 is 16 residues long. Per the germline V gene, CDR1 is KGHSH and CDR2 is LQKENI. Losses at the gene ends were 6 bases for V and 2 bases for J; bases not matched to a gene: 7.

V usage is TRBV25-1 and J usage is TRBJ1-2, with D possibly matching TRBD1 (6 bases). Germline CDR1 reads MGHDK; CDR2 reads SYGVNS. Trimming removed 3 bases from V and 6 bases from J, with 26 bases in between. CDR3 length: 18 residues. CDR3: CASSDLPRNRADTHGYTF. CDR3 DNA: TGTGCCAGCAGTGATTTACCCCGGAACAGGGCAGATACGCATGGCTACACCTTC.